This T cell receptor beta chain was observed in a study of shared clonotypes between healthy human individuals. This clone was counted a single time. The antigen remains undetermined. CDR1 is SGHVS, CDR2 FNYEAQ, per germline. This CDR3 spans 18 amino acids. J was trimmed by 6 bases and V by 1 base; bases with no gene match: 15. The assay was immunoSEQ multiplex PCR, and TCRdb's table has in-frame clones only and misses some. The table has 550,000 to 600,000 clones, around three quarters seen once. Regarding the study as a whole: The diversity represented, both genetic and in exposure history, was limited by few donors.

All donors qualified as healthy HIV-negative adults and had experienced no recent acute infections or vaccinations. All the donors were Caucasian adults who lived in Nashville, Tennessee. Genomic DNA for unsorted samples was obtained from 97 million or so PBMCs. This TCR was sampled from a woman between 40 and 50 years old in good health. Some clones in this sample may be carry-over from other donors' samples. What was sequenced was PBMCs. The chain links TRBV7-6 to TRBJ2-5; 9 bases line up with TRBD2. CDR3 protein: CASSLEVNSGREWKTQYF. CDR3 DNA sequence: TGTGCCAGCAGCTTAGAGGTCAATAGCGGGAGAGAATGGAAGACCCAGTACTTC.